Below are 30 T cell receptor beta chains sequenced from a single sample in a study of Ad26.COV2.S vaccination and SARS-CoV-2 variants. Treatment here: some 20 received Ad26.COV2.S at low or high dose, single or two shots; five or six received placebo; per-sample allocation not given. Sampling was performed 63 days after the first vaccine or placebo injection. Clones were read by immunoSEQ multiplex PCR, and TCRdb kept only the in-frame ones, dropping some. The table records 300,000 to 450,000 clones, more than 75% of them present only once. Material: peripheral blood, obtained in a trial of Ad26.COV2.S vaccine versus placebo. These receptor sequences come from a person between 18 and 60 years old who received the Ad26.COV2.S COVID-19 vaccine or a placebo.

This clone was observed a single time. Other DNA sequences of this sample code for an identical CDR3. The V call is TRBV6-5, the J call TRBJ2-7, with 9 bases aligning to TRBD1. The CDR3 is 13 amino acids. The V gene's germline CDR1 is MNHEY and CDR2 SVGAGI. With V trimmed by 4 bases and J by 6 bases, 4 bases remained unmatched. CDR3 DNA sequence: TGTGCCAGCAGTTGGACAGGGGTGGGCGAGCAGTACTTC. Residues: CASSWTGVGEQYF.

The J gene is TRBJ2-7, the V gene TRBV10-1; D not resolved. CDR1 and CDR2 from the germline V gene are WNHNN and SYGVQD (reference sequence). The CDR3 length is 13 residues. The V end lost 0 bases, the J end lost 3 bases, and 6 bases lay between the germline ends. CDR3 DNA: TGCGCCAGCAGTGAGTCGAGGATCTACGAGCAGTACTTC. This translates into CASSESRIYEQYF.

The V and J genes are TRBV30 and TRBJ1-5; D is possibly TRBD1 (5 bases). The CDR3 is 10 amino acids. Germline V gene sequence: CDR1 GTSNPN, CDR2 SVGIG (reference sequence). Trimming took 6 bases from V and 12 from J, leaving 12 bases between them. CDR3 sequence reads: CACGDSGQHF. The CDR3 nucleotides are TGTGCCTGCGGGGACTCAGGCCAGCATTTT.

In its sample, this clone was seen many times. V is TRBV25-1 and J is TRBJ1-2; no definite D call. V gave up 4 bases and J gave up 0 bases, with 6 bases separating them. Germline V gene data show CDR1 as MGHDK and CDR2 as SYGVNS. CDR3 length: 13 residues. The CDR3: CASSVQANYGYTF. The CDR3 DNA follows: TGTGCCAGCAGTGTTCAGGCTAACTATGGCTACACCTTC.

This chain links TRBV6-6 with TRBJ1-5; TRBD1 matches at 9 bases. The CDR3 sequence is 14 residues long. Germline assignment: CDR1 MNHNY and CDR2 SVGAGI (reference sequence). After removal of 7 bases from V and 7 bases from J, the junction contained 8 bases not matched to a gene. CDR3 sequence (DNA): TGTGCCAGCACTGGACAGGGGAGGGAACAGCCCCAGCATTTT. Amino acids: CASTGQGREQPQHF.

This sequence joins TRBV5-5 and TRBJ2-5; 7 bases map to TRBD2. CDR1 and CDR2 from the germline V gene are SGHKS and YYEKEE (reference sequence). The ends lost 3 bases at V and 3 bases at J; junction bases unmatched: 5. The length of the CDR3 is 14 residues. The CDR3, as DNA: TGTGCCAGCAGCTCCCCGGGACTAAAAGAGACCCAGTACTTC. As protein: CASSSPGLKETQYF.

The chain recombines TRBV5-4 with TRBJ1-5; D uncertain. The germline V and J ends were trimmed by 5 bases and 4 bases, with 7 bases remaining between them. CDR3 length equals 12 residues. Germline CDR1 SGHNT, CDR2 YYREEE (reference sequence). The CDR3 is CASRLSNQPQHF. In DNA form, the CDR3 reads TGTGCCAGCAGACTGTCTAATCAGCCCCAGCATTTT.

The chain uses TRBV6-6 and TRBJ2-2, with no clear D. V lost 5 bases and J 4 bases, leaving 23 bases between the germline ends. Germline-derived CDR1 and CDR2 are MNHNY and SVGAGI (reference sequence). The CDR3 is 18 residues long. CDR3 nucleotide sequence: TGTGCCAGCAGTCGCAGACTCACGGTCCCCGTATTCACCGGGGAGCTGTTTTTT. It yields the protein CASSRRLTVPVFTGELFF.

This chain uses TRBV5-4 with TRBJ2-3, with 10 bases that match TRBD1. V lost 2 bases and J lost 4; bases outside the gene matches: 7. Germline V gene lookup returns CDR1 SGHNT and CDR2 YYREEE (reference sequence). This CDR3 contains 16 residues. CDR3 sequence: CASSFSRQGAADTQYF. Written as DNA, the CDR3 is TGTGCCAGCAGCTTTAGTCGACAGGGGGCGGCAGATACGCAGTATTTT. Full variable domain (outside the CDR3, taken from reference TRBV5-4 and TRBJ2-3): ETGVTQSPTHLIKTRGQQVTLRCSSQSGHNTVSWYQQALGQGPQFIFQYYREEENGRGNFPPRFSGLQFPNYSSELNVNALELDDSALYLCASSFSRQGAADTQYFGPGTRLTVL.

J is TRBJ1-4 and V is TRBV7-9; TRBD1 is a possible D gene (6 bases). Germline V gene sequence: CDR1 SEHNR, CDR2 FQNEAQ (reference sequence). Trimming cost V 7 bases and J 8 bases, with 14 bases left between them. The CDR3 extends over 13 amino acids. The CDR3 nucleotides are TGTGCCAGCATGAGGGGGGGCGAAGAAAAACTGTTTTTT. Translation: CASMRGGEEKLFF.

V and J are TRBV28 and TRBJ2-7; TRBD2 aligns across 7 bases. In germline, CDR1 is MDHEN, CDR2 SYDVKM. The CDR3 is 15 residues long. V gave up 5 bases and J gave up 2 bases; unmatched junction bases: 9. The CDR3 DNA is TGTGCCAGCAGTGGTGGAAAGCGGGGCCCCTACGAGCAGTACTTC. This encodes CASSGGKRGPYEQYF. The complete variable domain, with remaining parts taken from reference TRBV28 and TRBJ2-7, reads DVKVTQSSRYLVKRTGEKVFLECVQDMDHENMFWYRQDPGLGLRLIYFSYDVKMKEKGDIPEGYSVSREKKERFSLILESASTNQTSMYLCASSGGKRGPYEQYFGPGTRLTVT.

The chain employs TRBV6-5 and TRBJ1-1, with D possibly matching TRBD1 (6 bases). Germline CDR1 MNHEY, CDR2 SVGAGI. With 6 bases removed from V and 5 bases from J, the gap between germline ends came to 13 bases. The CDR3 loop spans 13 amino acids. The CDR3 DNA reads as TGTGCCAGCAGGCGCCCCACAGGGACTGAAGCTTTCTTT. Protein: CASRRPTGTEAFF.

The chain is built from TRBV27 and TRBJ1-2, with 8 bases that match TRBD1. CDR1 is MNHEY and CDR2 is SMNVEV in the germline V gene (reference sequence). V trimming: 5 bases; J trimming: 2 bases; junction bases outside the gene matches: 7. The length of the CDR3 is 15 residues. CDR3 sequence (DNA): TGTGCCAGCAGTGCCACACAGGGGGGAAACTATGGCTACACCTTC. As protein: CASSATQGGNYGYTF.

The chain has TRBV27 and TRBJ2-2; 8 positions agree with TRBD2. V trimming: 4 bases; J trimming: 4 bases; junction bases outside the gene matches: 2. This CDR3 has 14 residues. CDR1 MNHEY and CDR2 SMNVEV come from the germline V gene (reference sequence). For the CDR3, the DNA is TGTGCCAGCAGTTGGGCGGGGGGCACCGGGGAGCTGTTTTTT. Translation: CASSWAGGTGELFF.

This clone showed up just once. The chain has TRBV25-1 and TRBJ2-1; the D is unclear. The CDR3 contains 9 residues. V lost 9 bases, J lost 5 bases, and 2 bases lay in between. Germline CDR1 MGHDK, CDR2 SYGVNS. The CDR3 region has the DNA TGTGCCAGGGACAATGAGCAGTTCTTC. Encoded protein: CARDNEQFF. Full variable domain (missing parts from reference TRBV25-1 and TRBJ2-1): EADIYQTPRYLVIGTGKKITLECSQTMGHDKMYWYQQDPGMELHLIHYSYGVNSTEKGDLSSESTVSRIRTEHFPLTLESARPSHTSQYLCARDNEQFFGPGTRLTVL.

The V and J genes are TRBV18 and TRBJ2-1, with TRBD2 as a possible D gene (6 bases). This CDR3 is built from 13 residues. CDR1 and CDR2 from the germline V gene are KGHSH and LQKENI. Deletions cut 3 bases from V and 14 bases from J, with 17 bases between. The CDR3 protein is CASSPGTLPEEFF. The CDR3 bases are TGTGCCAGCTCACCGGGGACTCTCCCGGAGGAGTTCTTC.

The genes are TRBV7-9 and TRBJ2-3, with 8 bases that match TRBD2. The CDR3 contains 17 residues. Germline loops: CDR1 SEHNR, CDR2 FQNEAQ (reference sequence). With 1 base clipped from V and 4 bases from J, the junction kept 10 bases outside the gene matches. CDR3 loop: CASSLGVGAGASDTQYF. CDR3 nucleotide sequence: TGTGCCAGCAGCTTAGGGGTTGGAGCGGGAGCATCAGATACGCAGTATTTT. Full variable domain (missing parts from reference TRBV7-9 and TRBJ2-3): DTGVSQNPRHKITKRGQNVTFRCDPISEHNRLYWYRQTLGQGPEFLTYFQNEAQLEKSRLLSDRFSAERPKGSFSTLEIQRTEQGDSAMYLCASSLGVGAGASDTQYFGPGTRLTVL.

This clone was seen a handful of times. The rearrangement links TRBV11-2 to TRBJ1-1; D may be TRBD1 (6 bases). Per the germline V gene, CDR1 is SGHAT and CDR2 is FQNNGV. This CDR3 has 15 residues. The V end was cut by 5 bases, the J end by 0 bases, with 13 bases between. The CDR3 DNA reads as TGTGCCAGCAGCCACAACAGGGTGATGAACACTGAAGCTTTCTTT. Residues: CASSHNRVMNTEAFF. Using reference TRBV11-2 and TRBJ1-1 for the parts outside the CDR3, the full variable domain is EAGVAQSPRYKIIEKRQSVAFWCNPISGHATLYWYQQILGQGPKLLIQFQNNGVVDDSQLPKDRFSAERLKGVDSTLKIQPAKLEDSAVYLCASSHNRVMNTEAFFGQGTRLTVV.

The chain joins TRBV4-3 to TRBJ2-2; D gene ambiguous. The length of the CDR3 is 16 residues. Trimming shortened V by 1 base and J by 6 bases, and 15 bases separated the two germline ends. Germline-derived CDR1 and CDR2 are LGHNA and YSLEER. DNA for the CDR3: TGCGCCAGCAGCCAAGTTTACCAACCCGGGTCCGGGGAGCTGTTTTTT. This translates into CASSQVYQPGSGELFF.

The V call is TRBV6-2 or TRBV6-3, the J call TRBJ1-1, with a weak D call TRBD1 (5 bases). The CDR3 has 15 amino acids. V lost 2 bases to trimming and J lost 9 bases, with 19 bases between them. In germline, CDR1 is MNHEY, CDR2 SVGEGT. The CDR3 region has the DNA TGTGCCAGCAGTTACATTAGCCGGGACTTCCGAAAAGCTTTCTTT. Residues: CASSYISRDFRKAFF.

This clone turned up a few times. The V call is TRBV3-1 (or the pseudogene TRBV3-2), the J call TRBJ1-1; no reliable D call. Germline values: CDR1 LGHDT, CDR2 YNNKEL (reference sequence). V was pared by 1 base and J by 6 bases, with 9 bases between. The CDR3 consists of 13 residues. The CDR3 DNA reads TGTGCCAGCAGCCAAGGTAAGGGTTCTGAAGCTTTCTTT. Encoded protein: CASSQGKGSEAFF.

The chain is built from TRBV5-1 and TRBJ2-1, with TRBD1 matching 9 bases. Germline assignment: CDR1 SGHRS and CDR2 YFSETQ. This CDR3 comprises 16 residues. J was trimmed by 2 bases and V by 0 bases; bases with no gene match: 3. The chain's CDR3 is CASSLDWTGAYNEQFF. The CDR3 DNA follows: TGCGCCAGCAGCTTGGATTGGACAGGGGCCTACAATGAGCAGTTCTTC.

The chain combines TRBV30 with TRBJ2-7; 7 bases are shared with TRBD1. The CDR3 is made up of 13 amino acids. Germline lookup yields CDR1 GTSNPN and CDR2 SVGIG (reference sequence). V was clipped by 2 bases and J by 6 bases; unmatched bases: 7. For the CDR3, the DNA is TGTGCCTGGAGTAAGGGGGCCTTTTTCGAGCAGTACTTC. Its protein product is CAWSKGAFFEQYF.

The genes are TRBV6-2 or TRBV6-3 and TRBJ2-1; D is unresolved. Germline V gives CDR1 MNHEY, CDR2 SVGEGT. CDR3 length: 16 amino acids. V was pared by 0 bases and J by 6 bases, with 15 bases between. This chain's CDR3 is CASSYSAFSLGNEQFF. In DNA form, the CDR3 reads TGTGCCAGCAGTTACTCGGCTTTCTCGCTAGGCAATGAGCAGTTCTTC.

CDR3 sequence (DNA): TGTGCCAGCAGTTTATTTTACGGATACGAGCAGTACTTC. It yields the protein CASSLFYGYEQYF. J is TRBJ2-7 and V is TRBV27, with D unresolved. The germline V and J ends were trimmed by 1 base and 4 bases, with 8 bases remaining between them. Germline lookup yields CDR1 MNHEY and CDR2 SMNVEV (reference sequence). This CDR3 contains 13 residues.

The chain is built from TRBV9 and TRBJ2-3; weak D call: TRBD1 (6 bases). The V gene lost 0 bases and the J gene lost 1 base, with 12 bases spanning the gap. This CDR3 spans 16 amino acids. Germline CDR1 SGDLS, CDR2 YYNGEE. DNA for the CDR3: TGTGCCAGCAGCGTAGGAGGTACAGGGCGCACAGATACGCAGTATTTT. Translated, it gives CASSVGGTGRTDTQYF.

A single count supports this clone. The chain couples TRBV28 to TRBJ2-2, with D perhaps being TRBD1 or TRBD2 (6 bases each). This CDR3 comprises 17 residues. CDR1 is MDHEN, CDR2 SYDVKM, per germline. V was trimmed by 2 bases and J by 1 base, leaving 14 bases between them. This chain's CDR3 is CASSLTGGALNTGELFF. CDR3 nucleotide sequence: TGTGCCAGCAGTTTAACCGGGGGCGCTTTGAACACCGGGGAGCTGTTTTTT.

V is TRBV7-2 and J is TRBJ1-1; D uncertain. This CDR3 spans 13 amino acids. CDR1 and CDR2 (germline): SGHTA, FQGNSA. V dropped 0 bases and J dropped 4 bases, with 6 bases sitting between them. The CDR3 reads CASSLAVSTEAFF. The CDR3, as DNA: TGTGCCAGCAGCTTAGCGGTGAGCACTGAAGCTTTCTTT. Variable domain in full (rest from reference TRBV7-2 and TRBJ1-1): GAGVSQSPSNKVTEKGKDVELRCDPISGHTALYWYRQSLGQGLEFLIYFQGNSAPDKSGLPSDRFSAERTGGSVSTLTIQRTQQEDSAVYLCASSLAVSTEAFFGQGTRLTVV.

The V gene is TRBV27, the J gene TRBJ2-7; 9 bases align to TRBD1. CDR3 length: 14 residues. Unmatched junction bases numbered 4, after V lost 1 base and J lost 6 bases. Germline V lookup: CDR1 MNHEY, CDR2 SMNVEV (reference sequence). Here the CDR3 reads CASSLLDRGSEQYF. Written as DNA, the CDR3 is TGTGCCAGCAGTTTATTGGACAGGGGTTCCGAGCAGTACTTC.

This chain connects TRBV6-5 to TRBJ1-3, with D possibly being TRBD1 (5 bases). V shed 0 bases and J shed 2 bases, with 11 bases lying between them. The CDR3 is 16 amino acids. Germline V gene data show CDR1 as MNHEY and CDR2 as SVGAGI. DNA of the CDR3: TGTGCCAGCAGTTACTCAGGGGTCAGGGCTGGAAACACCATATATTTT. Translation: CASSYSGVRAGNTIYF.